These T cell receptor beta chains were read from a single sample in a study of shared clonotypes between healthy human individuals. TCRdb's table, derived via immunoSEQ multiplex PCR, lists solely in-frame clones and lacks some. The top ten clones hold roughly 1.9% of a sample with hundreds of thousands of clones, more than 70% of them seen once. Sequenced input: memory CD4+ T cells sorted from blood. The source is a woman in her twenties or thirties in good health. The CDR3 runs from the conserved cysteine through the conserved F or W. A D gene is named only where the DNA matches it firmly. Rows give clone size only sometimes, using once, few, many, or a class for an expanded clone.

CDR3aa: CASSPRGVGANVLTF
CDR3nt: TGTGCCAGCTCACCACGCGGGGTTGGGGCCAACGTCCTGACTTTC
abundance: NA
d_gene: NA
v_gene: TRBV18
j_gene: TRBJ2-6
len: 15

CDR3aa: CASSYSQPDLGDTQYF
CDR3nt: TGTGCCAGCAGTTACTCACAACCCGACTTGGGGGATACGCAGTATTTT
abundance: NA
d_gene: NA
v_gene: TRBV6-5
j_gene: TRBJ2-3
len: 16

CDR3aa: CASSPPTSGSSSYNEQFF
CDR3nt: TGTGCCAGCAGTCCTCCGACTAGCGGGAGTAGCTCCTACAATGAGCAGTTCTTC
abundance: NA
d_gene: TRBD2
v_gene: TRBV25-1
j_gene: TRBJ2-1
len: 18

CDR3aa: CASSETTGTGQRSGYTF
CDR3nt: TGTGCCAGCAGTGAGACGACCGGGACAGGGCAGAGGAGTGGCTACACCTTC
abundance: few
d_gene: TRBD1
v_gene: TRBV28
j_gene: TRBJ1-2
len: 17

CDR3aa: CASSLGGRDQPQHF
CDR3nt: TGTGCCAGCAGCTTAGGGGGACGAGATCAGCCCCAGCATTTT
abundance: NA
d_gene: NA
v_gene: TRBV7-9
j_gene: TRBJ1-5
len: 14

CDR3aa: CACRLGGTDIQYF
CDR3nt: TGTGCCTGTAGACTAGGGGGAACTGACATTCAGTACTTC
abundance: few
d_gene: NA
v_gene: TRBV30
j_gene: TRBJ2-4
len: 13

CDR3aa: CASSNSGGDEKLFF
CDR3nt: TGTGCCAGTAGTAACAGCGGGGGAGATGAAAAACTGTTTTTT
abundance: NA
d_gene: NA
v_gene: TRBV19
j_gene: TRBJ1-4
len: 14

CDR3aa: CASSQYTGAGYPFTYNEQFF
CDR3nt: TGTGCCAGCAGCCAATACACCGGGGCGGGATACCCGTTTACCTACAATGAGCAGTTCTTC
abundance: NA
d_gene: NA
v_gene: TRBV4-2
j_gene: TRBJ2-1
len: 20

CDR3aa: CASSPAAGGRNNEQFF
CDR3nt: TGTGCCAGCAGCCCCGCAGCGGGAGGGAGAAACAATGAGCAGTTCTTC
abundance: NA
d_gene: TRBD2
v_gene: TRBV13
j_gene: TRBJ2-1
len: 16

CDR3aa: CASSNPGGETQYF
CDR3nt: TGTGCCAGCAGCAACCCGGGGGGGGAGACCCAGTACTTC
abundance: NA
d_gene: NA
v_gene: TRBV21-1
j_gene: TRBJ2-5
len: 13

CDR3aa: CATQKELGGSYEQYF
CDR3nt: TGTGCCACCCAAAAAGAACTTGGGGGCTCCTACGAGCAGTACTTC
abundance: NA
d_gene: NA
v_gene: TRBV6-1
j_gene: TRBJ2-7
len: 15

CDR3aa: CATKHGESSGYTF
CDR3nt: TGTGCCACCAAGCACGGGGAAAGTAGTGGCTACACCTTC
abundance: NA
d_gene: NA
v_gene: TRBV2
j_gene: TRBJ1-2
len: 13

CDR3aa: CASSLDSYTEAFF
CDR3nt: TGTGCCAGCAGTCTAGACAGCTACACTGAAGCTTTCTTT
abundance: NA
d_gene: NA
v_gene: TRBV2
j_gene: TRBJ1-1
len: 13

CDR3aa: CSVAQGGMNTEAFF
CDR3nt: TGCAGCGTTGCGCAGGGAGGCATGAACACTGAAGCTTTCTTT
abundance: NA
d_gene: NA
v_gene: TRBV29-1
j_gene: TRBJ1-1
len: 14

CDR3aa: CASSLGRGPYGYTF
CDR3nt: TGTGCCAGCAGCTTAGGCAGGGGCCCATATGGCTACACCTTC
abundance: NA
d_gene: NA
v_gene: TRBV7-8
j_gene: TRBJ1-2
len: 14

CDR3aa: CASSLATGGNQPQHF
CDR3nt: TGTGCCAGCAGTTTAGCGACAGGGGGGAATCAGCCCCAGCATTTT
abundance: NA
d_gene: TRBD1
v_gene: TRBV28
j_gene: TRBJ1-5
len: 15

CDR3aa: CASSPSDPRSNQPQHF
CDR3nt: TGTGCCAGCTCACCTTCGGACCCGAGGAGCAATCAGCCCCAGCATTTT
abundance: NA
d_gene: NA
v_gene: TRBV18
j_gene: TRBJ1-5
len: 16

CDR3aa: CASSYDRGTEAFF
CDR3nt: TGTGCCAGCAGTTACGACAGGGGTACTGAAGCTTTCTTT
abundance: once
d_gene: TRBD1
v_gene: TRBV27
j_gene: TRBJ1-1
len: 13

CDR3aa: CASWAVTYGYTF
CDR3nt: TGTGCCAGCTGGGCGGTTACCTATGGCTACACCTTC
abundance: NA
d_gene: NA
v_gene: TRBV6-1
j_gene: TRBJ1-2
len: 12

CDR3aa: CASSEGAGVGYGYTF
CDR3nt: TGTGCCAGCAGTGAAGGGGCAGGGGTGGGCTATGGCTACACCTTC
abundance: NA
d_gene: NA
v_gene: TRBV25-1
j_gene: TRBJ1-2
len: 15

CDR3aa: CASSPRQSSYEQYF
CDR3nt: TGTGCCAGCTCACCACGACAGAGCTCCTACGAGCAGTACTTC
abundance: few
d_gene: NA
v_gene: TRBV18
j_gene: TRBJ2-7
len: 14

CDR3aa: CASRKGTVRAYNEQFF
CDR3nt: TGTGCCAGCCGGAAAGGGACAGTTCGGGCCTACAATGAGCAGTTCTTC
abundance: few
d_gene: TRBD1
v_gene: TRBV27
j_gene: TRBJ2-1
len: 16

CDR3aa: CASSLLAGGSYEQYF
CDR3nt: TGCGCCAGCAGCTTATTAGCGGGCGGGTCCTACGAGCAGTACTTC
abundance: NA
d_gene: TRBD2
v_gene: TRBV5-1
j_gene: TRBJ2-7
len: 15

CDR3aa: CASHRGGATGELFF
CDR3nt: TGTGCCAGTCACCGGGGGGGCGCGACCGGGGAGCTGTTTTTT
abundance: NA
d_gene: TRBD2
v_gene: TRBV2
j_gene: TRBJ2-2
len: 14

CDR3aa: CASSSPRSGQGLRYTF
CDR3nt: TGTGCCAGCAGTTCCCCTCGTTCGGGACAGGGTCTACGCTACACCTTC
abundance: NA
d_gene: TRBD1
v_gene: TRBV28
j_gene: TRBJ1-2
len: 16

CDR3aa: CASSLGQGLETQYF
CDR3nt: TGTGCCAGCAGTTTAGGGCAGGGTTTGGAGACCCAGTACTTC
abundance: once
d_gene: NA
v_gene: TRBV28
j_gene: TRBJ2-5
len: 14

CDR3aa: CASSEALRTEAFF
CDR3nt: TGTGCCAGCAGTGAAGCGCTTCGGACGGAAGCTTTCTTT
abundance: NA
d_gene: NA
v_gene: TRBV2
j_gene: TRBJ1-1
len: 13

CDR3aa: CASSLVRRSPELFF
CDR3nt: TGTGCCAGCAGCTTAGTTCGGCGATCACCGGAGCTGTTTTTT
abundance: NA
d_gene: NA
v_gene: TRBV7-2
j_gene: TRBJ2-2
len: 14

CDR3aa: CASSSLGSQETQYF
CDR3nt: TGTGCCAGCTCATCTTTGGGAAGCCAAGAGACCCAGTACTTC
abundance: NA
d_gene: NA
v_gene: TRBV18
j_gene: TRBJ2-5
len: 14

CDR3aa: CSVGAGQGSLETQYF
CDR3nt: TGCAGCGTAGGGGCGGGACAGGGTAGTCTCGAGACCCAGTACTTC
abundance: NA
d_gene: TRBD1
v_gene: TRBV29-1
j_gene: TRBJ2-5
len: 15

CDR3aa: CASSEQRSVSSYEQYF
CDR3nt: TGTGCCAGCAGTGAACAGAGGTCGGTTAGCTCCTACGAGCAGTACTTC
abundance: NA
d_gene: NA
v_gene: TRBV6-1
j_gene: TRBJ2-7
len: 16

CDR3aa: CAIGGGKPGYTF
CDR3nt: TGCGCCATAGGGGGGGGCAAGCCTGGGTACACCTTC
abundance: NA
d_gene: NA
v_gene: TRBV10-2
j_gene: TRBJ1-2
len: 12

CDR3aa: CSVDTGTHGYTF
CDR3nt: TGCAGCGTTGACACCGGGACTCATGGCTACACCTTC
abundance: NA
d_gene: NA
v_gene: TRBV29-1
j_gene: TRBJ1-2
len: 12

CDR3aa: CASSDPDRVTDTQYF
CDR3nt: TGTGCCAGCAGTGACCCCGACCGAGTCACAGATACGCAGTATTTT
abundance: NA
d_gene: NA
v_gene: TRBV6-1
j_gene: TRBJ2-3
len: 15

CDR3aa: CASTRNTLQYNEQFF
CDR3nt: TGTGCCAGCACGCGAAACACCCTCCAGTACAATGAGCAGTTCTTC
abundance: few
d_gene: NA
v_gene: TRBV28
j_gene: TRBJ2-1
len: 15

CDR3aa: CASSSDRAQPQHF
CDR3nt: TGTGCCAGCAGTTCCGACAGGGCTCAGCCCCAGCATTTT
abundance: NA
d_gene: TRBD1
v_gene: TRBV27
j_gene: TRBJ1-5
len: 13

CDR3aa: CASSPPLAEYTDTQYF
CDR3nt: TGTGCCAGCTCACCACCCCTAGCGGAATACACAGATACGCAGTATTTT
abundance: NA
d_gene: TRBD2
v_gene: TRBV18
j_gene: TRBJ2-3
len: 16

CDR3aa: CASSLRLARDNEQFF
CDR3nt: TGTGCCAGCAGCTTACGGTTAGCCCGTGACAATGAGCAGTTCTTC
abundance: once
d_gene: NA
v_gene: TRBV11-2
j_gene: TRBJ2-1
len: 15

CDR3aa: CASSSPGSGSTDTQYF
CDR3nt: TGTGCCAGCAGTTCGCCAGGAAGCGGGAGCACAGATACGCAGTATTTT
abundance: NA
d_gene: NA
v_gene: TRBV28
j_gene: TRBJ2-3
len: 16

CDR3aa: CASSLALRVRGYNEQFF
CDR3nt: TGCGCCAGCAGCTTGGCCCTCAGGGTGCGGGGATACAATGAGCAGTTCTTC
abundance: few
d_gene: NA
v_gene: TRBV5-1
j_gene: TRBJ2-1
len: 17

CDR3aa: CASSVGTGVAGELFF
CDR3nt: TGTGCCAGCAGTGTCGGGACAGGGGTCGCCGGGGAGCTGTTTTTT
abundance: NA
d_gene: TRBD1
v_gene: TRBV27
j_gene: TRBJ2-2
len: 15

CDR3aa: CASTTFTSGTDTQYF
CDR3nt: TGTGCCAGCACGACTTTTACGTCCGGGACAGATACGCAGTATTTT
abundance: few
d_gene: NA
v_gene: TRBV6-1
j_gene: TRBJ2-3
len: 15

CDR3aa: CASSLGSTVYNEQFF
CDR3nt: TGTGCCAGCAGCTTAGGGTCCACGGTCTACAATGAGCAGTTCTTC
abundance: many
d_gene: NA
v_gene: TRBV7-2
j_gene: TRBJ2-1
len: 15

CDR3aa: CASSEQGTGTEAFF
CDR3nt: TGTGCCAGCAGTGAACAGGGGACTGGCACTGAAGCTTTCTTT
abundance: NA
d_gene: NA
v_gene: TRBV6-1
j_gene: TRBJ1-1
len: 14

CDR3aa: CASSVEDPRGKVSGQETQYF
CDR3nt: TGTGCCAGCAGTGTCGAAGATCCCAGGGGAAAAGTGAGTGGGCAAGAGACCCAGTACTTC
abundance: NA
d_gene: NA
v_gene: TRBV6-1
j_gene: TRBJ2-5
len: 20

CDR3aa: CASSWTGVDNEQFF
CDR3nt: TGTGCCAGCAGTTGGACAGGGGTCGACAATGAGCAGTTCTTC
abundance: NA
d_gene: TRBD1
v_gene: TRBV25-1
j_gene: TRBJ2-1
len: 14

CDR3aa: CASSENGGTEAFF
CDR3nt: TGTGCCAGCAGTGAAAACGGAGGCACTGAAGCTTTCTTT
abundance: NA
d_gene: NA
v_gene: TRBV2
j_gene: TRBJ1-1
len: 13

CDR3aa: CASSDKRSNQPQHF
CDR3nt: TGTGCCAGCAGTGATAAGCGTAGCAATCAGCCCCAGCATTTT
abundance: NA
d_gene: NA
v_gene: TRBV2
j_gene: TRBJ1-5
len: 14

CDR3aa: CASSLGTGGGETQYF
CDR3nt: TGTGCCAGCAGCTTAGGAACGGGAGGAGGGGAGACCCAGTACTTC
abundance: NA
d_gene: TRBD2
v_gene: TRBV7-9
j_gene: TRBJ2-5
len: 15